This T cell receptor beta chain is drawn from a study of identifying expanded T cells in peripheral blood. The study's findings and limits: Variance in clone template counts between approximately two-week samples significantly increased with total template count across all healthy donors.

On this clone itself: No antigen is known for it.

Produced via immunoSEQ multiplex PCR; TCRdb's table is partial and in-frame only. The sample shows some 96,000 clones, about 90% of them seen only once. The sequence was collected from a person aged 18 to 69 in good health. Sequencing was done on a sample of blood.

The CDR3: CASTRGAYEQYF. CDR3 coding DNA: TGTGCCAGCACCCGGGGGGCCTACGAGCAGTACTTC. The chain employs TRBV5-8 and TRBJ2-7; 7 positions match TRBD2. With V trimmed by 6 bases and J by 2 bases, 2 bases remained unmatched. Germline lookup yields CDR1 SGHTS and CDR2 YDEGEE. The CDR3 has 12 residues.